This T cell receptor (beta chain) was sequenced in a study of Graves' ophthalmopathy and Graves' hyperthyroidism. Whole-study context: Specimen type is peripheral blood, obtained at initial diagnosis before any treatment. Points from the study as a whole: Also, most clonotypes expanded in the thyroid above 0.001 frequency appeared in blood.

V trimming: 5 bases; J trimming: 9 bases; junction bases outside the gene matches: 4. The CDR3 runs 12 residues. As regards this clonotype: The antigen remains unidentified.

RNA transcripts provided the template for amplifying TCR beta CDR3 regions. First-round RT-PCR relied on HTBI primers, and a second-round multiplex PCR came next. TCRdb ran MiXCR on the multiplex PCR reads and lists one entry per CDR3 protein. The sample shows about 370,000 distinct CDR3 sequences, around 20% of them seen only once. Moderate-to-severe activity, with CAS ≥3, NOSPECS ≥4 and duration under 3 months, characterized the donors with ophthalmopathy. Physicians reached a diagnosis by relying on clinical symptoms, serum thyroxine, TRAb, thyroid ultrasound and orbital computed tomography. The receptor was derived from a woman aged 18-35 years with Graves' ophthalmopathy. The sample consisted of peripheral blood. V is TRBV12-3 or TRBV12-4 and J is TRBJ2-4; 7 bases agree with TRBD2. CDR3 loop: CASSTLAGIQYF. The CDR3 coding sequence is TGTGCCAGCAGTACCTTAGCGGGCATTCAGTACTTC.